This is a list of T cell receptor beta chains from one sample in a study of T cell responses to AZD1222 COVID-19 vaccine. Only in-frame clones appear in the TCRdb table, and some are missing; sequencing was by immunoSEQ multiplex PCR. The sample yields under 100,000 clones, 92% seen once. The input for sequencing was peripheral blood, taken on day 0 of MenACWY control vaccination. The receptors stem from an adult in good health. Both conserved end residues are part of each CDR3. The order of the fields is D gene, J gene, V gene, CDR3 length, clone size, CDR3 protein, CDR3 DNA. The D gene is left open where the match is weak. Where a row states a size, it is once, few, many or the class of an expanded clone; other rows omit it.

NA TRBJ2-1 TRBV19 14 once CASSPRAGSNEQFF TGTGCCAGTAGTCCTCGAGCGGGCTCCAATGAGCAGTTCTTC
TRBD1 TRBJ1-2 TRBV28 13 NA CATTGGLIYGYTF TGTGCCACTACAGGGGGATTGATCTATGGCTACACCTTC
TRBD1 TRBJ1-4 TRBV9 15 NA CASSVAGTGVEKLFF TGTGCCAGCAGCGTAGCAGGGACAGGGGTTGAAAAACTGTTTTTT
NA TRBJ2-1 TRBV28 15 NA CASSLGGASYNEQFF TGTGCCAGCAGTTTAGGGGGGGCGTCCTACAATGAGCAGTTCTTC
TRBD2 TRBJ2-1 TRBV7-2 16 NA CASSLGGAGVSYEQFF TGTGCCAGCAGCTTAGGAGGAGCGGGAGTATCATATGAGCAGTTCTTC
NA TRBJ1-6 TRBV7-8 14 NA CASSLGQGISPLHF TGTGCCAGCAGCTTAGGGCAGGGAATCTCACCCCTCCACTTT
NA TRBJ2-1 TRBV7-9 15 few CASRSGEGGHNEQFF TGTGCCAGCAGATCAGGGGAGGGTGGACACAATGAGCAGTTCTTC
NA TRBJ1-5 TRBV9 15 NA CASSPDEGGNQPQHF TGTGCCAGCTCTCCCGACGAAGGGGGCAATCAGCCCCAGCATTTT
NA TRBJ2-7 TRBV19 13 NA CASSAGQFDEQYF TGTGCCAGTAGTGCCGGACAGTTCGACGAGCAGTACTTC
TRBD1 TRBJ1-6 TRBV6-5 13 once CASNRGNNSPLHF TGTGCCAGTAACAGGGGGAATAATTCACCCCTCCACTTT
TRBD2 TRBJ2-5 TRBV27 14 NA CASSSGGGEETQYF TGTGCCAGCAGTTCCGGGGGAGGGGAAGAGACCCAGTACTTC
TRBD1 TRBJ1-2 TRBV6-5 13 NA CASRLETGYGYTF TGTGCCAGCAGGCTGGAGACAGGGTATGGCTACACCTTC
TRBD1 TRBJ2-3 TRBV7-3 14 NA CASSLDRGQDTQYF TGTGCCAGCAGCTTAGACAGGGGACAAGATACGCAGTATTTT
TRBD2 TRBJ2-2 TRBV18 16 once CASSRGLAANTGELFF TGTGCCAGCTCACGCGGACTAGCGGCCAACACCGGGGAGCTGTTTTTT
TRBD1 TRBJ1-2 TRBV24-1 13 NA CATSEQGAYGYTF TGTGCCACCAGTGAACAGGGGGCGTATGGCTACACCTTC
NA TRBJ1-2 TRBV10-3 13 NA CAITERGMDGYTF TGTGCCATCACCGAACGGGGGATGGATGGCTACACCTTC
NA TRBJ1-1 TRBV29-1 14 NA CSVEARGGRTEAFF TGCAGCGTTGAAGCCCGAGGGGGGAGGACTGAAGCTTTCTTT
NA TRBJ2-3 TRBV18 17 NA CASSPKPGLASTDTQYF TGTGCCAGCTCACCCAAACCGGGGCTAGCTTCCACAGATACGCAGTATTTT
NA TRBJ2-7 TRBV2 12 NA CASKDITYEQYF TGTGCCAGCAAGGATATTACCTACGAGCAGTACTTC
TRBD1 TRBJ2-7 TRBV7-2 14 once CASSPGQGTYEQYF TGTGCCAGCAGCCCCGGACAGGGTACCTACGAGCAGTACTTC
TRBD2 TRBJ2-7 TRBV28 13 NA CASSLARGGEQYF TGTGCCAGCAGTTTAGCGCGGGGGGGCGAGCAGTACTTC
NA TRBJ1-3 TRBV5-1 14 NA CASSLEGTGNTIYF TGCGCCAGCAGCTTGGAAGGGACTGGAAACACCATATATTTT
TRBD1 TRBJ1-5 TRBV7-4 19 few CASSLLGTGGFWSNQPQHF TGTGCCAGCAGCTTATTGGGGACAGGGGGCTTTTGGAGCAATCAGCCCCAGCATTTT
TRBD2 TRBJ2-2 TRBV9 17 NA CASSVASGGYNTGELFF TGTGCCAGCAGCGTAGCTAGCGGGGGGTATAACACCGGGGAGCTGTTTTTT
NA TRBJ1-2 TRBV6-5 12 NA CASSHRDTGYTF TGTGCCAGCAGTCACAGGGATACTGGCTACACCTTC
NA TRBJ2-3 TRBV12-3/TRBV12-4 12 NA CASSLFGDTQYF TGTGCCAGCAGTTTGTTCGGAGATACGCAGTATTTT
TRBD1 TRBJ2-3 TRBV19 14 once CASSRQGYTDTQYF TGTGCCAGTAGCCGACAGGGGTACACAGATACGCAGTATTTT
NA TRBJ1-6 TRBV6-1 14 NA CASSEASHTSPLHF TGTGCCAGCAGTGAAGCTTCTCACACTTCACCCCTCCACTTT
NA TRBJ2-7 TRBV2 16 NA CASSGGPSDSSYEQYF TGTGCCAGCAGTGGGGGGCCTAGCGATAGCTCCTACGAGCAGTACTTC
NA TRBJ1-5 TRBV7-8 15 NA CASSLALAEGQPQHF TGTGCCAGCAGCTTAGCCCTGGCGGAGGGTCAGCCCCAGCATTTT
NA TRBJ2-1 TRBV7-7 13 NA CASSLDRLREQFF TGTGCTAGCAGCTTGGACCGATTACGTGAGCAGTTCTTC
NA TRBJ2-5 TRBV5-1 14 NA CASKTLSGGETQYF TGCGCCAGCAAGACTCTTAGCGGCGGGGAGACCCAGTACTTC
TRBD1 TRBJ1-1 TRBV29-1 14 NA CSAAPGQGNTEAFF TGCAGCGCCGCACCGGGACAGGGGAACACTGAAGCTTTCTTT
NA TRBJ2-5 TRBV7-2 12 NA CASSFSGETQYF TGTGCCAGCAGCTTTTCGGGAGAGACCCAGTACTTC
TRBD2 TRBJ2-2 TRBV5-1 15 NA CASSPSLAGGMKLFF TGCGCCAGCAGCCCAAGCCTAGCGGGGGGAATGAAGCTGTTTTTT
TRBD1 TRBJ1-4 TRBV4-3 15 once CASSQAGRGQEKLFF TGCGCCAGCAGCCAAGCGGGCAGGGGGCAGGAAAAACTGTTTTTT
NA TRBJ2-7 TRBV6-2/TRBV6-3 16 NA CASSSPRGTQSYEQYF TGTGCCAGCAGTTCACCCCGTGGGACTCAGAGCTACGAGCAGTACTTC
TRBD2 TRBJ2-2 TRBV7-9 15 NA CASTRGGGDTGELFF TGTGCCAGCACCCGGGGGGGAGGAGACACCGGGGAGCTGTTTTTT
NA TRBJ2-7 TRBV27 12 once CASSLSGFKQYF TGTGCCAGCAGTTTATCGGGATTTAAGCAGTACTTC
NA TRBJ1-2 TRBV6-6 13 NA CASSSGDLLGYTF TGTGCCAGCAGCTCCGGGGACCTTCTTGGCTACACCTTC
TRBD2 TRBJ2-1 TRBV28 13 NA CASSPPGRDEQFF TGTGCCAGCAGCCCCCCGGGGAGGGATGAGCAGTTCTTC
TRBD1 TRBJ2-7 TRBV14 15 NA CASSQAGQGAWRRYF TGTGCCAGCAGCCAAGCCGGACAGGGGGCCTGGAGAAGGTACTTC
NA TRBJ2-5 TRBV18 15 NA CASSPRESRQETQYF TGTGCCAGCTCACCCCGCGAGAGCAGGCAAGAGACCCAGTACTTC
NA TRBJ1-5 TRBV7-2 14 NA CASSSLGGHQPQHF TGTGCCAGCAGCTCCCTGGGGGGCCATCAGCCCCAGCATTTT
NA TRBJ2-2 TRBV15 15 NA CATSRDQVDTGELFF TGTGCCACCAGCAGAGATCAAGTGGATACCGGGGAGCTGTTTTTT
TRBD1 TRBJ1-5 TRBV27 15 once CASSFSGGGGQPQHF TGTGCCAGCAGTTTTTCAGGGGGCGGGGGGCAGCCCCAGCATTTT
TRBD1 TRBJ1-2 TRBV19 13 NA CASTGGQGDGYTF TGTGCCAGTACCGGGGGACAGGGAGATGGCTACACCTTC
TRBD1 TRBJ2-5 TRBV7-2 16 once CASSLGTGGGLETQYF TGTGCCAGCAGCTTAGGGACAGGGGGCGGTTTGGAGACCCAGTACTTC
NA TRBJ2-3 TRBV7-8 14 NA CASSLALGQGTQYF TGTGCCAGCAGCTTAGCGCTTGGTCAGGGTACGCAGTATTTT
NA TRBJ1-6 TRBV29-1 12 NA CSVRDGNSPLHF TGCAGCGTTCGGGACGGGAATTCACCCCTCCACTTT
NA TRBJ1-5 TRBV5-6 15 NA CASSLFQGSNQPQHF TGTGCCAGCAGCTTGTTCCAGGGTAGCAATCAGCCCCAGCATTTT
NA TRBJ1-4 TRBV29-1 13 NA CSVEEGGSEKLFF TGCAGCGTTGAAGAAGGAGGTAGTGAAAAACTGTTTTTT
NA TRBJ2-7 TRBV28 14 NA CASSREGRTYEQYF TGTGCCAGCAGTCGAGAGGGGCGGACCTACGAGCAGTACTTC
NA TRBJ2-5 TRBV9 14 few CASSPRGVRETQYF TGTGCCAGCAGCCCCCGCGGGGTACGAGAGACCCAGTACTTC